Listed below are T cell receptor beta chains from one sample, sequenced in a study of T cell responses to AZD1222 COVID-19 vaccine. Clones were read by immunoSEQ multiplex PCR, and TCRdb kept only the in-frame ones, dropping some. This table holds about 190,000 clones, approximately 91% found once. The sample here was peripheral blood, taken on day 0 of AZD1222 vaccination. These receptors originate from an adult in good health. CDR3s include the opening cysteine and the closing phenylalanine or tryptophan. Each record gives: J gene, V gene, CDR3 protein.

j_call: TRBJ1-5
v_call: TRBV19
cdr3_aa: CASSIRTLSNQPQHF

j_call: TRBJ2-1
v_call: TRBV11-3
cdr3_aa: CASSRGTSGNNEQFF

j_call: TRBJ2-3
v_call: TRBV19
cdr3_aa: CASGLVGGRGTDTQYF

j_call: TRBJ2-7
v_call: TRBV3-1/TRBV3-2
cdr3_aa: CASSREYEQYF

j_call: TRBJ2-1
v_call: TRBV27
cdr3_aa: CASSNLGSEQFF

j_call: TRBJ2-7
v_call: TRBV5-1
cdr3_aa: CASSTGTGSYEQYF

j_call: TRBJ2-5
v_call: TRBV5-6
cdr3_aa: CASSPGLAELLQETQYF

j_call: TRBJ2-1
v_call: TRBV7-3
cdr3_aa: CASSSRPGHPYNEQFF

j_call: TRBJ2-3
v_call: TRBV9
cdr3_aa: CASSPWTLSDTQYF

j_call: TRBJ2-2
v_call: TRBV7-3
cdr3_aa: CASSSVGAGGELFF

j_call: TRBJ1-1
v_call: TRBV4-2
cdr3_aa: CASSQEGTVPNTEAFF

j_call: TRBJ2-7
v_call: TRBV27
cdr3_aa: CASTPVPDRAYEQYF

j_call: TRBJ2-1
v_call: TRBV3-1/TRBV3-2
cdr3_aa: CASSQDYRQGGFNEQFF

j_call: TRBJ1-4
v_call: TRBV7-9
cdr3_aa: CASSLRQGPIEKLFF

j_call: TRBJ1-5
v_call: TRBV29-1
cdr3_aa: CSARVTGGPQHF

j_call: TRBJ2-7
v_call: TRBV14
cdr3_aa: CASSRWDRADEQYF

j_call: TRBJ2-1
v_call: TRBV19
cdr3_aa: CATSAGYQYNEQFF

j_call: TRBJ1-1
v_call: TRBV19
cdr3_aa: CASSTRAGPNTEAFF

j_call: TRBJ2-3
v_call: TRBV19
cdr3_aa: CASSPGRLAGGTDTQYF

j_call: TRBJ2-5
v_call: TRBV28
cdr3_aa: CASSPGDFQETQYF

j_call: TRBJ2-3
v_call: TRBV3-1/TRBV3-2
cdr3_aa: CASSQEASGGAASTDTQYF

j_call: TRBJ1-2
v_call: TRBV28
cdr3_aa: CASSPRGRGRDGYTF

j_call: TRBJ1-6
v_call: TRBV23-1
cdr3_aa: CASSHEGASSPLHF

j_call: TRBJ1-1
v_call: TRBV18
cdr3_aa: CASSPPAQLNTEAFF

j_call: TRBJ2-7
v_call: TRBV7-8
cdr3_aa: CASSLRGGQGNYEQYF

j_call: TRBJ2-7
v_call: TRBV5-1
cdr3_aa: CASSWVSGGFSREQYF

j_call: TRBJ2-7
v_call: TRBV28
cdr3_aa: CASSSTGGLDEQYF

j_call: TRBJ1-4
v_call: TRBV4-3
cdr3_aa: CASSQVPGQVSNEKLFF

j_call: TRBJ2-2
v_call: TRBV3-1/TRBV3-2
cdr3_aa: CASSQRRGQGYTGELFF

j_call: TRBJ1-6
v_call: TRBV12-3/TRBV12-4
cdr3_aa: CASSLGGDSPLHF

j_call: TRBJ2-3
v_call: TRBV6-4
cdr3_aa: CASSGTGESTDTQYF

j_call: TRBJ2-3
v_call: TRBV19
cdr3_aa: CASSAKRGGDTQYF

j_call: TRBJ2-3
v_call: TRBV11-2
cdr3_aa: CASSLVRLGGTDTQYF

j_call: TRBJ2-5
v_call: TRBV25-1
cdr3_aa: CASSRRTNRVRETQYF

j_call: TRBJ1-2
v_call: TRBV28
cdr3_aa: CASVTGLNGYTF

j_call: TRBJ2-7
v_call: TRBV9
cdr3_aa: CASSSGTSGVYEQYF

j_call: TRBJ1-2
v_call: TRBV7-6
cdr3_aa: CASSLADRGNYGYTF

j_call: TRBJ1-2
v_call: TRBV25-1
cdr3_aa: CASTTGQVGSNYGYTF

j_call: TRBJ2-5
v_call: TRBV28
cdr3_aa: CASTLSGTSKAGTQYF

j_call: TRBJ1-1
v_call: TRBV5-4
cdr3_aa: CASSHVGGETEAFF

j_call: TRBJ2-1
v_call: TRBV15
cdr3_aa: CATSRDGAGTYNEQFF

j_call: TRBJ2-2
v_call: TRBV6-5
cdr3_aa: CASQRLGGTGELFF

j_call: TRBJ2-5
v_call: TRBV9
cdr3_aa: CASSVGGAWETQYF

j_call: TRBJ2-1
v_call: TRBV10-3
cdr3_aa: CAISAKQQFYNEQFF

j_call: TRBJ2-2
v_call: TRBV5-1
cdr3_aa: CASVASNLGTGELFF

j_call: TRBJ2-3
v_call: TRBV7-8
cdr3_aa: CASSSFAGAADTQYF

j_call: TRBJ2-2
v_call: TRBV9
cdr3_aa: CASSVLTGTGTGELFF

j_call: TRBJ2-7
v_call: TRBV6-5
cdr3_aa: CASSRTWGEQYF

j_call: TRBJ1-2
v_call: TRBV7-8
cdr3_aa: CASRDGGNGGYTF

j_call: TRBJ1-5
v_call: TRBV7-2
cdr3_aa: CASSLSSGPNQPQHF

j_call: TRBJ2-5
v_call: TRBV7-2
cdr3_aa: CASAPGSFQETQYF

j_call: TRBJ1-2
v_call: TRBV2
cdr3_aa: CASSTRRTDYGYTF

j_call: TRBJ1-3
v_call: TRBV28
cdr3_aa: CASSETGTFSGNTIYF

j_call: TRBJ2-3
v_call: TRBV19
cdr3_aa: CASSIAGSDTQYF

j_call: TRBJ2-7
v_call: TRBV5-1
cdr3_aa: CASRASGGGSTYEQYF